These 10 T cell receptor beta chains were sequenced from one sample in a study of T cells after somatic rescue of genetic block. Here immunoSEQ multiplex PCR was the method, and the copy in TCRdb shows in-frame clones only, minus some. The table records around 57,000 clones, around 96% of them present only once. The sequencing sample was made of peripheral blood mononuclear cells (PBMCs). These receptor sequences come from a child under two years old.

The chain links TRBV2 to TRBJ2-5, with 7 bases aligning to TRBD1. The J call may be mistaken, given a closer DNA end match to TRBJ2-7. The CDR3 loop spans 13 amino acids. Germline loops: CDR1 SNHLY, CDR2 FYNNEI. Written as DNA, the CDR3 is TGTGCCAGCAGTCGGGACAGTTTCTACGAGCAGTACTTC. Translating it yields CASSRDSFYEQYF.

The V call is TRBV25-1, the J call TRBJ1-4; a weak D match, TRBD1 (6 bases). Trimming left V 8 bases short and J 0 bases short, with 22 bases between. Germline CDR1 MGHDK, CDR2 SYGVNS. CDR3 length equals 18 residues. CDR3 loop: CASSKGDTPTATNEKLFF. CDR3 DNA sequence: TGTGCCAGCTCCAAGGGGGACACCCCGACTGCAACTAATGAAAAACTGTTTTTT.

This clone was found once. V gene TRBV6-4 combines with J gene TRBJ1-6; tentative D call: TRBD1 (6 bases). Germline CDR1 reads MRHNA; CDR2 reads SNTAGT. The CDR3 loop spans 14 amino acids. Trimming took 6 bases from V and 6 from J, leaving 12 bases between them. Here the CDR3 reads CASSQDSFNSPLHF. The CDR3 nucleotides read TGTGCCAGCAGCCAGGACAGCTTTAATTCACCCCTCCACTTT.

This clone was recorded a few times. The chain employs TRBV6-1 and TRBJ1-1; weak D call: TRBD1 (5 bases). The length of the CDR3 is 14 residues. In germline, CDR1 is MNHNS, CDR2 SASEGT. The germline V and J ends were trimmed by 3 bases and 1 base, with 9 bases remaining between them. The CDR3 region is CASSDGGGNTEAFF. The DNA for the CDR3 is TGTGCCAGCAGTGACGGGGGGGGGAACACTGAAGCTTTCTTT.

This clone was found once. This chain links TRBV6-5 with TRBJ1-2; D call uncertain. The CDR3 has 14 residues. Per the germline V gene, CDR1 is MNHEY and CDR2 is SVGAGI. Trimming stripped 5 bases from V and 7 bases from J, with 17 bases between. DNA of the CDR3: TGTGCCAGCAGTCGCGGGTTACCCCCCTGTGGCTACACCTTC. Its translation: CASSRGLPPCGYTF.

In its sample, this clone was seen once. The rearrangement joins TRBV5-1 to TRBJ2-7; no clear D. Germline lookup yields CDR1 SGHRS and CDR2 YFSETQ. This CDR3 spans 12 amino acids. The V gene lost 3 bases and the J gene lost 5 bases, with 9 bases spanning the gap. The CDR3 DNA is TGCGCCAGCAGCTCCGGCTACGACGAGCAGTACTTC. Its protein product is CASSSGYDEQYF.

This chain uses TRBV5-1 with TRBJ1-1, with D hard to call. The CDR3 covers 14 residues. CDR1 SGHRS and CDR2 YFSETQ come from the germline V gene. V was cut by 1 base and J by 1 base, with 8 bases left in between. CDR3 protein: CASSLRRWNTEAFF. CDR3 DNA sequence: TGCGCCAGCAGCTTGAGGAGGTGGAACACTGAAGCTTTCTTT.

The count of this clone is one. CDR3 sequence reads: CASSLLAGPTDTQYF. The CDR3 nucleotides read TGTGCCAGCAGTTTACTAGCGGGACCAACAGATACGCAGTATTTT. The V call is TRBV27, the J call TRBJ2-3, with TRBD2 matching 9 bases. The CDR3 is 15 residues long. V trimming: 2 bases; J trimming: 3 bases; junction bases outside the gene matches: 3. Germline V gene lookup returns CDR1 MNHEY and CDR2 SMNVEV (reference sequence).

This CDR3 reads CASSQVGSYEQYF. CDR3 sequence (DNA): TGTGCCAGCAGCCAAGTGGGTAGCTACGAGCAGTACTTC. The J gene is TRBJ2-7, the V gene TRBV4-2; no reliable D call. Germline CDR1 is LGHNA and CDR2 is YNFKEQ. There are 13 residues in the CDR3. V was clipped by 1 base and J by 3 bases, with 7 bases between them.

The chain links TRBV7-9 to TRBJ1-2; D gene ambiguous. Germline loops: CDR1 SEHNR, CDR2 FQNEAQ (reference sequence). The V end was cut by 5 bases, the J end by 6 bases, with 13 bases between. The CDR3 sequence is 13 residues long. CDR3 sequence (DNA): TGTGCCAGCAGCCCTGCCCCGCATCATGGCTACACCTTC. Translated, it gives CASSPAPHHGYTF.